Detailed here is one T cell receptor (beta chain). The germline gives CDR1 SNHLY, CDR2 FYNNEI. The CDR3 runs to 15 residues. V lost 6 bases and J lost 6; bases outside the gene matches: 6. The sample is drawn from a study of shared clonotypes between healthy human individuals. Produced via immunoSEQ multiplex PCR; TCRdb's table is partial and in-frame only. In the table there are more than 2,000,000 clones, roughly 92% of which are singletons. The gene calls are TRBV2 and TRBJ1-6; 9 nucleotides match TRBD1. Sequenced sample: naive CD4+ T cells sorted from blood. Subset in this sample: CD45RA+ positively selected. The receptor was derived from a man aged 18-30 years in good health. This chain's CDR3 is CASSPGQGVNSPLHF. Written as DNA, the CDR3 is TGTGCCAGCAGCCCGGGACAGGGAGTTAATTCACCCCTCCACTTT.